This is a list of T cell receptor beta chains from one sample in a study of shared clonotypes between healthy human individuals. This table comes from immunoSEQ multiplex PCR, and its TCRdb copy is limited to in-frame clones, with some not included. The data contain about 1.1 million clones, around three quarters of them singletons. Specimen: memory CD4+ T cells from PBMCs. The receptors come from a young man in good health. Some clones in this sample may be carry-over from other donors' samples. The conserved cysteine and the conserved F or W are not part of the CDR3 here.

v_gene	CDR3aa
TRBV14	ASSPRLGETQY
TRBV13	ASSYPGQDYGYT
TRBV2	ASSVPSTDTQY
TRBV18	ASSPEFGDSEQY
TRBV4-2	ASSQGSSGNTYEQY
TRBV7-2	ASSLVGRGGETQY
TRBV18	ASSPSRADQPQH
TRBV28	ASNGVLQETQY
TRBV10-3	AISEGGTGGNYGYT
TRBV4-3	ASSLRTGGQPQH
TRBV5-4	ASSLARASLTDTQY
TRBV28	ASSTGADTQY
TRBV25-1	ASSTRGLGAF
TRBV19	ASSSTGTNEKLF
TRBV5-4	ASSLESGKTQY
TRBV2	ASSVQRAQETQY
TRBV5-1	ASSLVTGGDTDTQY
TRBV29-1	SVGGDGNTIY
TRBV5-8	ASSPGFSYTGELF
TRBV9	ASSPHSEMGTEAF
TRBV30	AWSGRDRGFLETQY
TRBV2	ASSEQGAESYT
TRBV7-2	ASSPWVNQPQH
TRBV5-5	ASSSGGSGNTIY
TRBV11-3	ASSRQTSGSLF
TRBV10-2	ASSEDRDQPQH
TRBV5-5	ASSSDMRSNQPQH
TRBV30	AWSAIRVSTNTGELF
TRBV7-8	ASSPGLAGGTGELF
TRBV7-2	ASSDIIGGTGELF
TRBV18	ASSLRDRGHEQF
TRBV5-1	ASSLGWAQRENNEQF
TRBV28	AVEDTVNYGYT
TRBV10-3	AISEKGVPVTQY
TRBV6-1	ASSEGLSTGSYEQY
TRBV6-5	ASNEGGTGELF
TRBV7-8	ASSLARSLGLVEAF
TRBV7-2	ASSSQGANTEAF